This section outlines one T cell receptor beta chain sequence together with its context. Its target is unknown. The data stem from a study of blood T cells in healthy people across ages. The study, taken as a whole, reports: Both higher diversity and more naive CD4+ cells marked long-lived donors when set against aged donors.

Primed by a sample-barcoded 5' primer and a J-beta primer mix, a second PCR proceeded for 7 to 11 cycles. TCRdb passed the 5' RACE reads through MiXCR, listing each CDR3 protein once. The repertoire includes over 950,000 distinct CDR3 sequences, roughly 51% of them detected once, and around 21% sits in the top ten. Every participating donor contributed around 9.5 milliliters of peripheral blood through a draw. The V segment lost 6 bases and the J segment 5 bases; nucleotides outside the gene matches: 8. The CDR3 is made up of 15 amino acids. Specimen: blood. The chain links TRBV12-3 or TRBV12-4 to TRBJ2-1, with TRBD1 matching over 9 bases. This TCR was recovered from a woman aged 55-70 years in good health. As DNA, the CDR3 is TGTGCCAGCAGCGGCCGGGACAGGGCCAACAATGAGCAGTTCTTC. It codes for CASSGRDRANNEQFF.